The 20 T cell receptor beta chains below were found in one sample sequenced in a study of OX40 agonist ivuxolimab in advanced cancers. Generated by immunoSEQ multiplex PCR, the TCRdb table keeps only in-frame clones and is missing some. The sample consists of around 31,000 clones, about nine tenths of them appearing once. The starting material was CD4+ or CD8+ T cells sorted from blood, obtained in a trial of the OX40 agonist ivuxolimab. The receptors were gathered from an adult with an advanced solid tumor such as melanoma, head and neck, liver or kidney cancer.

In its sample, this clone was seen a few times. The chain carries TRBV2 and TRBJ2-3, with a possible D match to TRBD2 (5 bases). The V end lost 3 bases, the J end lost 0 bases, and 13 bases lay between the germline ends. The length of the CDR3 is 16 residues. Germline V gives CDR1 SNHLY, CDR2 FYNNEI. This chain's CDR3 is CASSEFPSLSTDTQYF. Here the CDR3 DNA reads TGTGCCAGCAGTGAGTTTCCTAGCCTAAGCACAGATACGCAGTATTTT.

This clone was recorded a few times. The chain links TRBV7-9 to TRBJ2-1; 7 nucleotides align to TRBD2. The germline V gene has CDR1 SEHNR and CDR2 FQNEAQ (reference sequence). The CDR3 has 16 residues. V trimming: 3 bases; J trimming: 0 bases; junction bases outside the gene matches: 5. This chain's CDR3 is CASSFPSGHSYNEQFF. The DNA for the CDR3 is TGTGCCAGCAGCTTTCCTAGCGGCCACTCCTACAATGAGCAGTTCTTC.

The chain is built from TRBV7-8 and TRBJ1-1; the D gene is possibly TRBD1 (5 bases). V was pared by 5 bases and J by 1 base, with 14 bases between. The CDR3 covers 15 residues. Germline V gene sequence: CDR1 SGHVS, CDR2 FQNEAQ. CDR3 nucleotide sequence: TGTGCCAGCAGCCTAAGGGGTTCTTGGAACACTGAAGCTTTCTTT. This sequence encodes CASSLRGSWNTEAFF.

The chain links TRBV9 to TRBJ2-5; perhaps D is TRBD1 or TRBD2 (6 bases each). This CDR3 has 14 amino acids. Germline V gene data show CDR1 as SGDLS and CDR2 as YYNGEE. V gave up 3 bases and J gave up 1 base, with 10 bases separating them. CDR3 protein: CASSGGAPQETQYF. In DNA form, the CDR3 reads TGTGCCAGCAGCGGGGGGGCCCCCCAAGAGACCCAGTACTTC.

The chain uses TRBV11-3 and TRBJ2-1, with 8 bases lining up with TRBD2. Unmatched junction bases numbered 10, after V lost 5 bases and J lost 7 bases. Germline-derived CDR1 and CDR2 are SGHNT and YENEEA. This CDR3 is built from 15 residues. The CDR3 DNA follows: TGTGCCAGCAGCCAAGCGGGAGAGGGTAAGAATGAGCAGTTCTTC. It translates to CASSQAGEGKNEQFF.

This clone was observed once. This chain connects TRBV9 to TRBJ2-1, with 10 bases fitting TRBD2. Germline V lookup: CDR1 SGDLS, CDR2 YYNGEE. This CDR3 contains 15 residues. V shed 4 bases and J 4 bases; nucleotides not matched to a gene: 5. CDR3 nucleotides: TGTGCCAGCAGCCTACGGACTAGCGGTTACAATGAGCAGTTCTTC. It specifies CASSLRTSGYNEQFF.

The chain couples TRBV7-9 to TRBJ2-1; weak D call: TRBD2 (6 bases). Germline lookup yields CDR1 SEHNR and CDR2 FQNEAQ (reference sequence). CDR3 length equals 16 residues. V gave up 3 bases and J gave up 6 bases, with 18 bases separating them. The DNA of the CDR3 is TGTGCCAGCAGCTTCACCGCGGGGTGGAGTGGCAATGAGCAGTTCTTC. Residues: CASSFTAGWSGNEQFF.

V gene TRBV29-1 combines with J gene TRBJ1-1; D is uncertain. The V gene's germline CDR1 is SQVTM and CDR2 ANQGSEA. V dropped 4 bases and J dropped 6 bases, with 6 bases sitting between them. The CDR3 loop spans 10 amino acids. The CDR3 region is CSVVGPEAFF. The CDR3, as DNA: TGCAGCGTTGTAGGTCCTGAAGCTTTCTTT.

The chain carries TRBV6-1 and TRBJ2-7; D might be TRBD1 or TRBD2, each matching 5 bases. This CDR3 spans 13 amino acids. V was shortened by 6 bases and J by 2 bases, with 11 bases between the two germline ends. The germline V gene has CDR1 MNHNS and CDR2 SASEGT. CDR3 protein: CASSGTETYEQYV. The CDR3 bases are TGTGCCAGCAGCGGGACCGAGACCTACGAGCAGTACGTC.

The CDR3 DNA sequence: TGTGCCAGCAGGTTCTCAACCGGGACACGCTCCTACGAGCAGTACTTC. This sequence encodes CASRFSTGTRSYEQYF. The J gene is TRBJ2-7, the V gene TRBV28; weak D call: TRBD1 (6 bases). The germline CDR1 and CDR2 sequences are MDHEN and SYDVKM. With 6 bases removed from V and 0 bases from J, the gap between germline ends came to 18 bases. The CDR3 covers 16 residues. Full variable domain (remainder filled in from reference TRBV28 and TRBJ2-7): DVKVTQSSRYLVKRTGEKVFLECVQDMDHENMFWYRQDPGLGLRLIYFSYDVKMKEKGDIPEGYSVSREKKERFSLILESASTNQTSMYLCASRFSTGTRSYEQYFGPGTRLTVT.

The chain recombines TRBV4-2 with TRBJ2-3; TRBD2 aligns across 10 bases. The V gene end was trimmed by 4 bases and the J gene end by 4 bases; junction bases not matched to a gene: 5. CDR1 is LGHNA, CDR2 YNFKEQ, per germline. The CDR3 consists of 15 residues. The CDR3 region has the DNA TGTGCCAGCAGCCTCAAGCGGGAGGGTTCAGATACGCAGTATTTT. It encodes CASSLKREGSDTQYF.

V is TRBV20-1 and J is TRBJ1-5; D uncertain. The ends were cut back, 6 bases at V and 4 bases at J, with 4 bases in the middle. Germline CDR1 DFQATT, CDR2 SNEGSKA (reference sequence). The length of the CDR3 is 10 residues. The CDR3 nucleotides are TGCAGTGCCGGAAATCAGCCCCAGCATTTT. Its protein is CSAGNQPQHF.

The chain employs TRBV7-9 and TRBJ2-7, with 8 bases matching TRBD1. The CDR3 sequence is 17 residues long. CDR1 SEHNR and CDR2 FQNEAQ come from the germline V gene (reference sequence). Losses at the gene ends were 4 bases for V and 3 bases for J; bases not matched to a gene: 14. DNA of the CDR3: TGTGCCAGCAGCTCCTCCCTTTTGCGACAGGGGAACTACGAGCAGTACTTC. It translates to CASSSSLLRQGNYEQYF.

This clone was recorded a few times. The chain couples TRBV5-5 to TRBJ2-3; TRBD1 matches 10 bases. Germline assignment: CDR1 SGHKS and CDR2 YYEKEE (reference sequence). The CDR3 is 18 residues long. V shed 3 bases and J 2 bases; nucleotides not matched to a gene: 12. For the CDR3, the DNA is TGTGCCAGCAGCTGTGACGACCCGGGACAGGGGTTCACAGATACGCAGTATTTT. Protein sequence: CASSCDDPGQGFTDTQYF.

The V and J genes are TRBV15 and TRBJ2-7; D is perhaps TRBD2 (8 bases). Germline V gene data show CDR1 as LNHNV and CDR2 as YYDKDF (reference sequence). Trimming pared 8 bases from V and 1 base from J, leaving 12 bases between. There are 13 residues in the CDR3. This CDR3 is CATAGGQSYEQYF. DNA for the CDR3: TGTGCCACCGCGGGGGGACAGTCCTACGAGCAGTACTTC.

By frequency in the sample, this clone is medium-sized. This chain links TRBV4-1 with TRBJ2-7; 13 nucleotides line up with TRBD2. The CDR3 covers 17 residues. The ends lost 2 bases at V and 1 base at J; junction bases unmatched: 5. The germline gives CDR1 MGHRA, CDR2 YSYEKL. The CDR3: CASSQRLAGGSSYEQYF. In nucleotides, the CDR3 is TGCGCCAGCAGCCAAAGACTAGCGGGAGGCAGTTCCTACGAGCAGTACTTC.

The chain is built from TRBV28 and TRBJ1-2; no clear D gene. Germline lookup yields CDR1 MDHEN and CDR2 SYDVKM. Trimming stripped 5 bases from V and 0 bases from J, with 19 bases between. The CDR3 is 17 amino acids. The CDR3 here is CASSLGRAKDTNYGYTF. The CDR3 nucleotides read TGTGCCAGCAGTCTCGGAAGGGCTAAGGATACTAACTATGGCTACACCTTC.

The J gene is TRBJ2-1, the V gene TRBV9; TRBD1 aligns across 8 bases. Losses at the gene ends were 1 base for V and 7 bases for J; bases not matched to a gene: 10. CDR3 length equals 16 residues. CDR1 and CDR2 (germline): SGDLS, YYNGEE. The DNA for the CDR3 is TGTGCCAGCAGCGTAAGTCGGGACAGGAGGATAAATGAGCAGTTCTTC. This encodes CASSVSRDRRINEQFF.

J is TRBJ1-1 and V is TRBV6-5; a weak D match, TRBD1 (5 bases). Germline CDR1 MNHEY, CDR2 SVGAGI. V was cut by 2 bases and J by 1 base, with 5 bases left in between. CDR3 size: 13 residues. In nucleotides, the CDR3 is TGTGCCAGCAGTTACGGACAGAACACTGAAGCTTTCTTT. This codes for CASSYGQNTEAFF.

V usage is TRBV7-9 and J usage is TRBJ2-7; D tentatively fits TRBD1 or TRBD2 (5 bases each). CDR1 and CDR2 (germline): SEHNR, FQNEAQ (reference sequence). Trimming left V 4 bases short and J 3 bases short, with 10 bases between. The CDR3 contains 13 residues. CDR3 residues: CASSSGPNYEQYF. In nucleotides, the CDR3 is TGTGCCAGCAGCTCGGGACCTAACTACGAGCAGTACTTC.